This T cell receptor (beta chain) emerged from a study of blood T cells in healthy people across ages. Using a J-beta primer mix together with a sample-barcoded 5' primer, a second PCR was run for roughly 7 to 11 cycles. Each cDNA molecule carried a tag from a template-switch adaptor that contained 12 random nucleotides. TCRdb processed the 5' RACE reads anew with MiXCR; each CDR3 protein has one entry. This table has roughly 1.7 million distinct CDR3 sequences, roughly 30% appearing once. Germline values: CDR1 MNHNY, CDR2 SVGAGI (reference sequence). This CDR3 is built from 11 residues. Trimming left V 4 bases short and J 8 bases short, with 9 bases between.

The chain is built from TRBV6-6 and TRBJ2-7; D could derive from TRBD1 or TRBD2 (5 bases each). The receptor was isolated from a woman between 25 and 40 years old in good health. Sequenced input: blood. CDR3 DNA sequence: TGTGCCAGCAGTTGGACGGGACAGCAGTACTTC. Translating gives CASSWTGQQYF.